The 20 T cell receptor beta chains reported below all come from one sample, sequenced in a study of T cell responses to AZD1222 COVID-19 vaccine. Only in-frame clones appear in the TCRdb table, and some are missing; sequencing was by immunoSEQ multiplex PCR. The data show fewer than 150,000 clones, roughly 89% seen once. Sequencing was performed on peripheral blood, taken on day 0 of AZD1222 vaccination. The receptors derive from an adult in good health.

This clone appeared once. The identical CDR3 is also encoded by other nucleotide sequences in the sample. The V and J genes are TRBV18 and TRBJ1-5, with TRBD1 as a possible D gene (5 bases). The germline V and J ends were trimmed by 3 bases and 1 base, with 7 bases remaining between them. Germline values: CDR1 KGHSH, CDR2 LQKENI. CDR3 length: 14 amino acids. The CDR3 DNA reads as TGTGCCAGCTCACCGGGGGTCAGCAATCAGCCCCAGCATTTT. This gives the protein CASSPGVSNQPQHF. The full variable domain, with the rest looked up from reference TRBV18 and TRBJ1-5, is NAGVMQNPRHLVRRRGQEARLRCSPMKGHSHVYWYRQLPEEGLKFMVYLQKENIIDESGMPKERFSAEFPKEGPSILRIQQVVRGDSAAYFCASSPGVSNQPQHFGDGTRLSIL.

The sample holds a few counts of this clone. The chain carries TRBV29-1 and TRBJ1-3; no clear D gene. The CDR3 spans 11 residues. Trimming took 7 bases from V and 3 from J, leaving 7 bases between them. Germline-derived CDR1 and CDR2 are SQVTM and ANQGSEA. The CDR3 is CSARGGNTIYF. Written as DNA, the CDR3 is TGCAGCGCCCGCGGTGGAAACACCATATATTTT.

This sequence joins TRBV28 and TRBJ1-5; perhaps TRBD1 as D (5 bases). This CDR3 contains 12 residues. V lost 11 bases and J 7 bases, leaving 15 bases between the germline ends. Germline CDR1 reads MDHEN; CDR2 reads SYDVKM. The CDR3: CAAYGGRQPQHF. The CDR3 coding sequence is TGTGCCGCATATGGGGGGAGGCAGCCCCAGCATTTT.

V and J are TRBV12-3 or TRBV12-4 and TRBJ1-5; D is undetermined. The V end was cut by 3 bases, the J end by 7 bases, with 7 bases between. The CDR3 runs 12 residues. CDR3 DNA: TGTGCCAGCAGTTTCTCGGGCCAGCCCCAGCATTTT. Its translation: CASSFSGQPQHF.

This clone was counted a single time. The CDR3: CAWRPRGLDNEKLFF. CDR3 in DNA: TGTGCCTGGAGGCCCAGGGGTCTCGATAATGAAAAACTGTTTTTT. The gene calls are TRBV30 and TRBJ1-4; the D gene is possibly TRBD1 (6 bases). The CDR3 loop spans 15 amino acids. V lost 3 bases to trimming and J lost 4 bases, with 15 bases between them. Germline CDR1 GTSNPN, CDR2 SVGIG (reference sequence).

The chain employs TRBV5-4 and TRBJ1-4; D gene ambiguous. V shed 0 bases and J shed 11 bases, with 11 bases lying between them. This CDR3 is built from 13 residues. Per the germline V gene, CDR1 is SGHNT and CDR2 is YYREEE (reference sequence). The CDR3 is CASSLGHVGKLFF. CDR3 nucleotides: TGTGCCAGCAGCTTGGGACACGTAGGGAAACTGTTTTTT.

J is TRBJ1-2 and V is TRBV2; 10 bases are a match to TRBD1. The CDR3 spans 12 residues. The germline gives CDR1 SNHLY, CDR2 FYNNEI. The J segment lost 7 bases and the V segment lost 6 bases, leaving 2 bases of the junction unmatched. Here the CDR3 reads CASRDRGLGYTF. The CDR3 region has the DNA TGTGCCAGCAGAGACAGGGGGCTTGGCTACACCTTC.

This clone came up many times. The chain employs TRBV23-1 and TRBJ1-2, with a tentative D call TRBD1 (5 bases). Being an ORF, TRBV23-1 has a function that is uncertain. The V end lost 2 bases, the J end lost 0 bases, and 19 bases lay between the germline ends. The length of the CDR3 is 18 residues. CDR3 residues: CASSQHGSRGDPNYGYTF. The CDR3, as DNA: TGCGCCAGCAGTCAACACGGTTCGAGGGGAGATCCTAACTATGGCTACACCTTC.

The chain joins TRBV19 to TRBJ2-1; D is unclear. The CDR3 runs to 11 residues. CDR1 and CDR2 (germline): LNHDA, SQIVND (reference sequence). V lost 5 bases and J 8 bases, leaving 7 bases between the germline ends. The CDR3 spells CASSPDHEQFF. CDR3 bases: TGTGCCAGTAGTCCGGACCATGAGCAGTTCTTC. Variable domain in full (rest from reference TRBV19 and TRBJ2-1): DGGITQSPKYLFRKEGQNVTLSCEQNLNHDAMYWYRQDPGQGLRLIYYSQIVNDFQKGDIAEGYSVSREKKESFPLTVTSAQKNPTAFYLCASSPDHEQFFGPGTRLTVL.

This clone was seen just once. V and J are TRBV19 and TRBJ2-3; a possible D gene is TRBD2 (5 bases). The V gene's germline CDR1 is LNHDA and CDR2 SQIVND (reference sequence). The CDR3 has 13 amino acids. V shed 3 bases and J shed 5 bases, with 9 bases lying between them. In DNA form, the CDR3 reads TGTGCCAGTAGTATCGGGGTCCTAGATACGCAGTATTTT. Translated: CASSIGVLDTQYF.

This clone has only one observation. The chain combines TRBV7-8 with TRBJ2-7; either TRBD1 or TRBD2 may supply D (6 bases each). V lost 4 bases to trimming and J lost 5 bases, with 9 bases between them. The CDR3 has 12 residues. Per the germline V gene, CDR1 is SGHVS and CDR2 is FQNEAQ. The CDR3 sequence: CASSSGAHEQYF. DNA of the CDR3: TGTGCCAGCAGCTCGGGGGCCCACGAGCAGTACTTC. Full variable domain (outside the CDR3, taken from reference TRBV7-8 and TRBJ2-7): GAGVSQSPRYKVAKRGQDVALRCDPISGHVSLFWYQQALGQGPEFLTYFQNEAQLDKSGLPSDRFFAERPEGSVSTLKIQRTQQEDSAVYLCASSSGAHEQYFGPGTRLTVT.

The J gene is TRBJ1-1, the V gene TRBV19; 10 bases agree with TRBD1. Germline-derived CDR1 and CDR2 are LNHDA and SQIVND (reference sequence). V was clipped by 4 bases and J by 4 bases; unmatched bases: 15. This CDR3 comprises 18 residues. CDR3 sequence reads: CASSNRQATGGVGTEAFF. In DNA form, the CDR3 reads TGTGCCAGTAGTAACCGACAGGCGACAGGGGGCGTTGGCACTGAAGCTTTCTTT.

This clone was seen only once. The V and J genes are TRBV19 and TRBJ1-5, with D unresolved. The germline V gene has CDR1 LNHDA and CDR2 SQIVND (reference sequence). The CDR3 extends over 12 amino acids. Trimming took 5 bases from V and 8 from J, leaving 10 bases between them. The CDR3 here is CASSPQMKPQHF. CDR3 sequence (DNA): TGTGCCAGTAGTCCCCAGATGAAGCCCCAGCATTTT.

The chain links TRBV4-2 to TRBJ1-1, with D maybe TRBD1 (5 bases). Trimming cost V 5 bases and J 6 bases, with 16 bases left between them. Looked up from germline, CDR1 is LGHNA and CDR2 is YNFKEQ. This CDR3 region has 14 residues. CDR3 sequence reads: CASSDWGEAAEAFF. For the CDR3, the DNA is TGTGCCAGCAGCGATTGGGGGGAGGCGGCTGAAGCTTTCTTT.

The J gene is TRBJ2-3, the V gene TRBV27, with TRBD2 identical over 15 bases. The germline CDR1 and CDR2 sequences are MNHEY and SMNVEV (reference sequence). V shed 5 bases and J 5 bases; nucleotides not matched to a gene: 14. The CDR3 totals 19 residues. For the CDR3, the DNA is TGTGCCAGCAGTCTCATCGGACTAGCGGGAGGGATCCGGGTAGATACGCAGTATTTT. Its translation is CASSLIGLAGGIRVDTQYF.

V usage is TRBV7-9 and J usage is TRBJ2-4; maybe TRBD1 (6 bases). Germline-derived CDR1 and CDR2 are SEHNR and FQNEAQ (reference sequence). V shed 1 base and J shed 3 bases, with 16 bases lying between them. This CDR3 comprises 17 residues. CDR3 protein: CASSLEWTDLHKNIQYF. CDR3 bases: TGTGCCAGCAGCTTAGAATGGACAGACCTACACAAAAACATTCAGTACTTC.

The CDR3 region is CASGGRAGITEAFF. The CDR3 bases are TGTGCTAGTGGGGGACGGGCGGGTATCACTGAAGCTTTCTTT. The chain joins TRBV12-5 to TRBJ1-1; D possibly corresponds to TRBD1 (5 bases). The CDR3 contains 14 residues. The germline CDR1 and CDR2 sequences are LGHNT and FRNRAP. V dropped 6 bases and J dropped 4 bases, with 15 bases sitting between them. Together with reference TRBV12-5 and TRBJ1-1, the CDR3 gives the full variable domain: DARVTQTPRHKVTEMGQEVTMRCQPILGHNTVFWYRQTMMQGLELLAYFRNRAPLDDSGMPKDRFSAEMPDATLATLKIQPSEPRDSAVYFCASGGRAGITEAFFGQGTRLTVV.

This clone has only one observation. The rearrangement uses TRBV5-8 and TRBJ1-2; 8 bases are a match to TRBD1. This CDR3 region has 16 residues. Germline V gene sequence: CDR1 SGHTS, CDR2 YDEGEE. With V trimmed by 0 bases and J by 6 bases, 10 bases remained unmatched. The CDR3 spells CASSLGADRVLHGYTF. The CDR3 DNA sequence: TGTGCCAGCAGCTTGGGAGCGGACAGGGTGCTGCATGGCTACACCTTC.

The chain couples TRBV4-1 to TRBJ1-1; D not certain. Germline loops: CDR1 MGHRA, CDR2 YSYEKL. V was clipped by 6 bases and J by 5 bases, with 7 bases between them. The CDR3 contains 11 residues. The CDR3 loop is CASSLGTEAFF. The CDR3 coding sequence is TGCGCCAGCAGTCTTGGAACTGAAGCTTTCTTT.

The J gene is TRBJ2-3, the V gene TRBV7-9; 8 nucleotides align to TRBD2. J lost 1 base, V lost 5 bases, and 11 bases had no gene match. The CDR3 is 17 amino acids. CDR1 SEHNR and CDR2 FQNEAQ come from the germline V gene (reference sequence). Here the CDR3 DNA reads TGTGCCAGCAGCCACGGGTGGCGGGAGGAGGGCACAGATACGCAGTATTTT. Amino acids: CASSHGWREEGTDTQYF.